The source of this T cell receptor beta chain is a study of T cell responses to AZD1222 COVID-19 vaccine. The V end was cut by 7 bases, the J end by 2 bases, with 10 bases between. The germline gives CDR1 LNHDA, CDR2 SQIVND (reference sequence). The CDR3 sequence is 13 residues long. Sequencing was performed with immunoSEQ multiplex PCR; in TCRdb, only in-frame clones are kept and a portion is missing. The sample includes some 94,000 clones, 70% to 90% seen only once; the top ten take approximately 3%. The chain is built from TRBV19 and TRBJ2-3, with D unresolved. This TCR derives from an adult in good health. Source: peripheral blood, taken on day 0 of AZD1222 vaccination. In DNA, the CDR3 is TGTGCCAGTAATAAGGACCACACAGATACGCAGTATTTT. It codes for CASNKDHTDTQYF.